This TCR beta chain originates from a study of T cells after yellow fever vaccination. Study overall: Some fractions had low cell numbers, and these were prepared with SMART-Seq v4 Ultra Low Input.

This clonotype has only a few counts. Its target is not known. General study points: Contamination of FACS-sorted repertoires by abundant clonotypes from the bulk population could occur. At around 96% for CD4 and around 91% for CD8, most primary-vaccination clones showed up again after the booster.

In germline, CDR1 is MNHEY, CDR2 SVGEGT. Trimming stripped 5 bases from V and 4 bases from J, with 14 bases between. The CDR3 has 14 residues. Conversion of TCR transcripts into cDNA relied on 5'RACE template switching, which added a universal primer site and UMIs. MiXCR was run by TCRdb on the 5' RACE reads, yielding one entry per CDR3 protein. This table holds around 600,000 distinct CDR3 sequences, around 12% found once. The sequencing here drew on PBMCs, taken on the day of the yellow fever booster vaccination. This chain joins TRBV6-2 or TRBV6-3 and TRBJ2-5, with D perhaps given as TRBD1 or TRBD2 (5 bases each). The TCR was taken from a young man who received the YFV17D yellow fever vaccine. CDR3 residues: CASSPAPRGETQYF. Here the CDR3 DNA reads TGTGCCAGCAGTCCTGCTCCGAGGGGAGAGACCCAGTACTTC.